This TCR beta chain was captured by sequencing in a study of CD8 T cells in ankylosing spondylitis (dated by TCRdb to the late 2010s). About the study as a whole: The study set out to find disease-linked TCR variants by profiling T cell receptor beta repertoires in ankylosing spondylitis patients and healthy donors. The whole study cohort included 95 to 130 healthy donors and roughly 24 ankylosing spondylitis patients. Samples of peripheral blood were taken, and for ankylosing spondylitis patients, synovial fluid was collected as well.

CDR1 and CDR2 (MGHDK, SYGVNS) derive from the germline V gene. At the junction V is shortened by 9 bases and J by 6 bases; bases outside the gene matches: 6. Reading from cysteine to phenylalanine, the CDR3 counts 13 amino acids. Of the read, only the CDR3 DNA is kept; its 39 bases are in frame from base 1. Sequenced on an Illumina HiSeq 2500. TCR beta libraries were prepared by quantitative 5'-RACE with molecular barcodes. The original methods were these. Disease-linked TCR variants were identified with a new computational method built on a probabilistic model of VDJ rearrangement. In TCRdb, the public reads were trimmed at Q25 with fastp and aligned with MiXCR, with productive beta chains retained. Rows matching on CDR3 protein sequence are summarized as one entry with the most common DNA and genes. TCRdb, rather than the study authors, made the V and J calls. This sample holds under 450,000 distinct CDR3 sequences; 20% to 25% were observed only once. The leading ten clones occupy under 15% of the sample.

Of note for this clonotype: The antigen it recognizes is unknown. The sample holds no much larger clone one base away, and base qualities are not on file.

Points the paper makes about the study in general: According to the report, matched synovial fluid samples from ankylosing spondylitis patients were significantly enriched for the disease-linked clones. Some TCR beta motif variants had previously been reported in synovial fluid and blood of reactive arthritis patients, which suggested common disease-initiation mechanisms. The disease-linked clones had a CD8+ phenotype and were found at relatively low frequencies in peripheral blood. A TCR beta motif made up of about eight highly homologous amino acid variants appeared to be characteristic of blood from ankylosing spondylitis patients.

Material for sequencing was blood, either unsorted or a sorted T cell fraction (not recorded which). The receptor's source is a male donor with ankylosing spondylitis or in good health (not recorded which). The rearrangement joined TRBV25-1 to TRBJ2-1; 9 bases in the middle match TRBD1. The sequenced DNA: TGTGCCAGTCTACAGGGGGCGGGCAATGAGCAGTTCTTC. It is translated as CASLQGAGNEQFF.